This is a list of T cell receptor beta chains from one sample in a study of spatial heterogeneity in lung cancer. Each CDR3 protein gets one entry after TCRdb re-called the 5' RACE reads with MiXCR. In the table there are about 100,000 distinct CDR3 sequences, about 4.6% of which are singletons. The specimen comprised lung tumor tissue, sampled at surgery. These receptors all stem from a male donor with early-stage non-small cell lung cancer. Each CDR3 is given with its conserved first and last residue. The order of the fields is V gene, J gene, CDR3 protein.

TRBV20-1,TRBJ2-5,CSARDRVQETQYF
TRBV13,TRBJ2-7,CASSFAGGDLSEQYF
TRBV7-9,TRBJ2-7,CASSTDRASDYEQYF
TRBV20-1,TRBJ1-4,CSARTGTANEKLFF
TRBV4-1,TRBJ1-1,CASSPLGGVNTEAFF
TRBV28,TRBJ2-7,CASSLVQGVGFWDEQYF
TRBV20-1,TRBJ2-7,CSLGQSYEQYF
TRBV14,TRBJ1-1,CASSGREGSTEAFF
TRBV28,TRBJ2-1,CASSLNLGAKLSPSYNEQFF
TRBV5-5,TRBJ1-1,CASSLWDRVNTEAFF
TRBV21-1,TRBJ2-7,CASSNSRSGFWPEQYF
TRBV6-5,TRBJ2-2,CASKKAIKTGELFF
TRBV2,TRBJ1-5,CASSEFGRNQPQHF
TRBV29-1,TRBJ2-3,CSVEQGVITDTQYF
TRBV3-1,TRBJ1-2,CASSPLWTPNYGYTF
TRBV12-3/TRBV12-4,TRBJ1-1,CASSLRRTEAFF
TRBV28,TRBJ2-2,CASSLATGELFF
TRBV7-2,TRBJ2-2,CASSFRTGPTGELFF
TRBV7-9,TRBJ2-7,CASSLGSHTEQYF
TRBV6-2/TRBV6-3,TRBJ1-1,CASSYGGMDTEAFF
TRBV12-3/TRBV12-4,TRBJ1-1,CASSPGVPEAFF
TRBV28,TRBJ1-3,CASRGPEGVGNTIYF
TRBV7-6,TRBJ2-1,CASSLEARGARTEQFF
TRBV7-9,TRBJ2-3,CASRQAEVTDTQYF
TRBV11-2,TRBJ2-2,CASSILAGAGGELFF
TRBV10-1,TRBJ2-5,CASSESHQGETQYF